The present T cell receptor (beta chain) was sequenced within a study of sequential checkpoint blockade in melanoma (dated by TCRdb to between 2018 and 2020). About the investigation overall: Patients were assigned by 1:1 randomization to either first-line nivolumab followed by ipilimumab (arm A) or ipilimumab followed by nivolumab (arm B). Maintenance nivolumab was given following each of the two trial sequences.

Turning to this clone: This receptor's antigen is unknown. Per-nucleotide qualities are absent, and no much larger clonotype sits a single base away.

Reading the germline V gene (reference sequence) gives CDR1 MNHEY and CDR2 SMNVEV. Reading from cysteine to phenylalanine, the CDR3 counts 17 amino acids. Only CDR3 DNA remains: 51 bases, in frame from the first base. Compared with germline, V lacks 2 bases and J lacks 0 bases; bases without a gene match: 7. On the study overall, not on this receptor specifically: The model for predicting response that combines TCR metrics with mutation burden needs to be validated in larger, independent patient cohorts.

The sample's treatment or condition, from its label and the paper: randomized to nivolumab then ipilimumab (arm A) or the reverse (arm B). None of the patients in the trial had previously been given DNA-damaging chemotherapy. On a FACS Aria II flow cytometer, live CD3+CD8+ cells that were negative for CD19 and CD56 were sorted from thawed PBMCs. The samples were obtained from melanoma patients enrolled in CheckMate 064, an open-label, randomized phase II trial testing sequential checkpoint blockade. Peripheral blood mononuclear cells were collected by leukapheresis, purified using Ficoll-Paque, and frozen in human serum containing around 10% DMSO. Immediately after sorting, the purity of the sorted blood CD3+CD8+ cells was confirmed to be >95%, and DNA was then extracted. The immunoSEQ Assay was used to immunosequence TCRbeta CDR3 regions from genomic DNA. Before high-throughput sequencing, genomic DNA was amplified using bias-controlled multiplex PCR. Regarding the original processing steps: To quantify the absolute abundance of each unique TCRbeta CDR3 region, the sequences were collapsed and filtered. Clonality, defined as 1 minus Pielou's evenness, was calculated using only productive rearrangements. A previously published method was used to identify clones whose frequencies were significantly greater in on-treatment samples than in baseline samples. TCRdb holds this immuneACCESS table with in-frame rearrangements only. Some clones are missing; in checked studies, unresolved V genes explain under half, and the rest has no known cause. For V, J and clone size, that table is used; D and trimming come from the DNA. Here the sample has 30,000 to 40,000 clones; nearly 90% occur a single time. The ten largest make up 9.5% to 15% of the sample.

This sequence uses TRBV27 and TRBJ2-1; TRBD2 aligns with 7 central bases. This material consisted of CD8+ T cells sorted from blood (inferred from file names), taken from a patient given nivolumab and ipilimumab in sequence. This TCR came from a human donor with melanoma. CDR3 sequence: CASSLNVGGSSYNEQFF. Here is the DNA: TGTGCCAGCAGTTTAAATGTCGGCGGGAGCTCCTACAATGAGCAGTTCTTC.